This TCR beta chain is from a study of preoperative IRX-2 immunotherapy in early breast cancer (dated by TCRdb to about 2019). Notes on this clone: The specificity of this receptor is unknown. No base quality information exists; no much larger clone differs at one position.

According to the germline V gene, CDR1 reads SGHRS and CDR2 reads YFSETQ. The CDR3 runs 16 residues from the cysteine to the phenylalanine. CDR3 DNA is the only sequence kept; it has 48 bases, read in frame from the first base. Here V drops 2 bases and J drops 4 bases, and the junction holds 6 bases not matched to any gene. The library was generated by the immunoSEQ multiplex PCR assay. TCRdb took over this immuneACCESS table, retaining in-frame rearrangements with V and J assigned. Such tables are incomplete; in checked studies, under half of the missing clones stem from an unresolved V gene, and the remainder is unexplained. This sample lists about 2,000 clones; around 80% were detected once. Approximately 5.6% of the sample rests with the top ten. Interpreted using the paper, the treatment or condition label stands for: preoperative locoregional IRX-2 cytokine immunotherapy. The samples were obtained from a phase Ib study that tested preoperative, locoregional IRX-2 cytokine immunotherapy meant to prime immune responses. Before surgery, IRX-2 was given to the donors, who were patients with early-stage breast cancer.

This chain is built from TRBV5-1 and TRBJ2-2; 9 bases in the middle match TRBD2. The TCR comes from a human donor with breast cancer. The material was tumor tissue, obtained before IRX-2 immunotherapy. The base sequence is TGCGCCAGCAGCTTCCTAGCGGGGTCATTCACCGGGGAGCTGTTTTTT. This codes for CASSFLAGSFTGELFF.